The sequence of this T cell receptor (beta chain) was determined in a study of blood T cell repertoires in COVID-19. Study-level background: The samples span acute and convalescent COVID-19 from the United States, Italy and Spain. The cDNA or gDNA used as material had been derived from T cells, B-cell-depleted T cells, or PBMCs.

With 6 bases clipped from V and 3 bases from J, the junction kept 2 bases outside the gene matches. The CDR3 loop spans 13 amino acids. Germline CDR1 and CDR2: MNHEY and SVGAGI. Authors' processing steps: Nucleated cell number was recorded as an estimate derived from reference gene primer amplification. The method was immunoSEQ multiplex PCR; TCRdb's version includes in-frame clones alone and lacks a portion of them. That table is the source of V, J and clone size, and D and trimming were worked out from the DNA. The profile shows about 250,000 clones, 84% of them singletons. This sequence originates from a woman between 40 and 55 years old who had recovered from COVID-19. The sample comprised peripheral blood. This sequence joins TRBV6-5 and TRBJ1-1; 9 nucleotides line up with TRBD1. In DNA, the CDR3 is TGTGCCAGCAGAACAGGGGGCTACACTGAAGCTTTCTTT. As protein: CASRTGGYTEAFF.